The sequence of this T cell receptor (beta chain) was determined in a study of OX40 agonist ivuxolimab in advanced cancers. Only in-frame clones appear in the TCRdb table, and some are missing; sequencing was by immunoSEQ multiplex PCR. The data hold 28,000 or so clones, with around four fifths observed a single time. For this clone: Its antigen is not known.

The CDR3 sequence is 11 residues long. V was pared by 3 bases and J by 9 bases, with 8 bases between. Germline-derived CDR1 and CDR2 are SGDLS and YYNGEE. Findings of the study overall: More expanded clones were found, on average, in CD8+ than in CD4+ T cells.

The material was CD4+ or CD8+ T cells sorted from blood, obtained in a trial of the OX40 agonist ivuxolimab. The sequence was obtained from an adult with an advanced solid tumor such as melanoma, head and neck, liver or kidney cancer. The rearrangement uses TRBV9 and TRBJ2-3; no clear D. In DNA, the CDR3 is TGTGCCAGCAGCGGCCACGACACGCAGTATTTT. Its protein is CASSGHDTQYF.